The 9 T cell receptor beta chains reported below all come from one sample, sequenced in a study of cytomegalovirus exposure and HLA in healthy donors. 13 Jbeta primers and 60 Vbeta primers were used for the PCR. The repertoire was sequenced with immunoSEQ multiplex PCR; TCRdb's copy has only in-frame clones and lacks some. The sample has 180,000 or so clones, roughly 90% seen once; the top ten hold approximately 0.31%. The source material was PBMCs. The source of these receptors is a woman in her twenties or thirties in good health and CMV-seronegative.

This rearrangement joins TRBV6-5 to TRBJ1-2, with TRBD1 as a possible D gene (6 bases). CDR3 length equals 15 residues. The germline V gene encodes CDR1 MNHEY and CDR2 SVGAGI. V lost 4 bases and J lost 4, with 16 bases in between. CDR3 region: CASSSPFARGYGYTF. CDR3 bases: TGTGCCAGCAGTTCACCCTTTGCCAGGGGCTATGGCTACACCTTC.

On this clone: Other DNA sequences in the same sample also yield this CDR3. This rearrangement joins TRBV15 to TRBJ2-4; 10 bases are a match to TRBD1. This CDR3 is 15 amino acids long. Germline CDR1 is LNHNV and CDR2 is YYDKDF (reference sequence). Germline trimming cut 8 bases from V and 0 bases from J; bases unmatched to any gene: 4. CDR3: CATGTGVLAKNIQYF. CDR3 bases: TGTGCCACCGGGACAGGGGTTCTAGCCAAAAACATTCAGTACTTC.

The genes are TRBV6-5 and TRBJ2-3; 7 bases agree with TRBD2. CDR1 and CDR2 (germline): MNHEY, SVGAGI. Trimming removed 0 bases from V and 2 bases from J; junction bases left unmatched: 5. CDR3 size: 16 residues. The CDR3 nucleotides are TGTGCCAGCAGTTACTCGACAGCGGGGTACACAGATACGCAGTATTTT. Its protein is CASSYSTAGYTDTQYF.

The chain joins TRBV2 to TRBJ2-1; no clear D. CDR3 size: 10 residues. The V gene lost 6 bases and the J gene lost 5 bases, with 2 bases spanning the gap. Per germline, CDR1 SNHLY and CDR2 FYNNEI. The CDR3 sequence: CASSDNEQFF. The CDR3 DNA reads TGTGCCAGCAGCGACAATGAGCAGTTCTTC.

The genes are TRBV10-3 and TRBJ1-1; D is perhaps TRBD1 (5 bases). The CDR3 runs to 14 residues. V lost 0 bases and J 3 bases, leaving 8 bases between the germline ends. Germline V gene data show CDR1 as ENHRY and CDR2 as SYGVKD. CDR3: CAISESARDTEAFF. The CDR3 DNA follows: TGTGCCATCAGTGAGTCGGCCAGGGACACTGAAGCTTTCTTT.

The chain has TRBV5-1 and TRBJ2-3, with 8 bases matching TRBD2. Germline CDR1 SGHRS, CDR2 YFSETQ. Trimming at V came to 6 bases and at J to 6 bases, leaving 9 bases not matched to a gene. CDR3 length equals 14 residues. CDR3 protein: CASMADGRGDTQYF. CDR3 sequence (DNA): TGCGCCAGCATGGCGGACGGGAGGGGGGATACGCAGTATTTT.

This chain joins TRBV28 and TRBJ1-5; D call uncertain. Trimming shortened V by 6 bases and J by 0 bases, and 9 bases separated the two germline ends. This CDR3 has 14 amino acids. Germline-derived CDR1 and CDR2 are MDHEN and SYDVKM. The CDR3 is CASRVQVSNQPQHF. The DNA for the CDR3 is TGTGCCAGCAGGGTCCAGGTTAGCAATCAGCCCCAGCATTTT.

DNA for the CDR3: TGTGCCACCAGCATAAGGACAGGGAACACTGAAGCTTTCTTT. Translating gives CATSIRTGNTEAFF. The chain combines TRBV15 with TRBJ1-1, with 7 bases lining up with TRBD1. Germline CDR1 reads LNHNV; CDR2 reads YYDKDF (reference sequence). This CDR3 is 14 amino acids long. J lost 1 base, V lost 4 bases, and 3 bases had no gene match.

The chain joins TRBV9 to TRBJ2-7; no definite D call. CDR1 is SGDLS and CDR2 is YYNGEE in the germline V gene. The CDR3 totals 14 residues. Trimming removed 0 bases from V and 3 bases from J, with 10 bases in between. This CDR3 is CASSVGPPGYEQYF. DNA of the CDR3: TGTGCCAGCAGCGTAGGGCCCCCAGGCTACGAGCAGTACTTC.